This T cell receptor beta chain comes out of a study of T cells in Graves' hyperthyroidism and ophthalmopathy. TCR beta CDR3 regions were amplified from RNA transcripts. The TCR CDR3 was amplified in a first-round RT-PCR using the HTBI primer set. A single record per CDR3 protein comes from TCRdb applying MiXCR to the multiplex PCR reads. The sample records under 450,000 distinct CDR3 sequences, about 14% being singletons. Over 9 ml of fresh peripheral blood supplied the PBMCs. The V and J ends lost 5 bases and 5 bases, in that order; junction bases with no gene match: 10. Germline CDR1 LNHDA, CDR2 SQIVND (reference sequence). The CDR3 spans 15 residues.

The source is a man between 25 and 39 years old with Graves' hyperthyroidism that later progressed to Graves' ophthalmopathy. Sequencing was done on a sample of blood. The J gene is TRBJ2-5, the V gene TRBV19, with 8 positions matching TRBD1. CDR3 residues: CASSPLTGVGETQYF. In DNA, the CDR3 is TGTGCCAGTAGTCCCCTGACAGGGGTAGGGGAGACCCAGTACTTC.